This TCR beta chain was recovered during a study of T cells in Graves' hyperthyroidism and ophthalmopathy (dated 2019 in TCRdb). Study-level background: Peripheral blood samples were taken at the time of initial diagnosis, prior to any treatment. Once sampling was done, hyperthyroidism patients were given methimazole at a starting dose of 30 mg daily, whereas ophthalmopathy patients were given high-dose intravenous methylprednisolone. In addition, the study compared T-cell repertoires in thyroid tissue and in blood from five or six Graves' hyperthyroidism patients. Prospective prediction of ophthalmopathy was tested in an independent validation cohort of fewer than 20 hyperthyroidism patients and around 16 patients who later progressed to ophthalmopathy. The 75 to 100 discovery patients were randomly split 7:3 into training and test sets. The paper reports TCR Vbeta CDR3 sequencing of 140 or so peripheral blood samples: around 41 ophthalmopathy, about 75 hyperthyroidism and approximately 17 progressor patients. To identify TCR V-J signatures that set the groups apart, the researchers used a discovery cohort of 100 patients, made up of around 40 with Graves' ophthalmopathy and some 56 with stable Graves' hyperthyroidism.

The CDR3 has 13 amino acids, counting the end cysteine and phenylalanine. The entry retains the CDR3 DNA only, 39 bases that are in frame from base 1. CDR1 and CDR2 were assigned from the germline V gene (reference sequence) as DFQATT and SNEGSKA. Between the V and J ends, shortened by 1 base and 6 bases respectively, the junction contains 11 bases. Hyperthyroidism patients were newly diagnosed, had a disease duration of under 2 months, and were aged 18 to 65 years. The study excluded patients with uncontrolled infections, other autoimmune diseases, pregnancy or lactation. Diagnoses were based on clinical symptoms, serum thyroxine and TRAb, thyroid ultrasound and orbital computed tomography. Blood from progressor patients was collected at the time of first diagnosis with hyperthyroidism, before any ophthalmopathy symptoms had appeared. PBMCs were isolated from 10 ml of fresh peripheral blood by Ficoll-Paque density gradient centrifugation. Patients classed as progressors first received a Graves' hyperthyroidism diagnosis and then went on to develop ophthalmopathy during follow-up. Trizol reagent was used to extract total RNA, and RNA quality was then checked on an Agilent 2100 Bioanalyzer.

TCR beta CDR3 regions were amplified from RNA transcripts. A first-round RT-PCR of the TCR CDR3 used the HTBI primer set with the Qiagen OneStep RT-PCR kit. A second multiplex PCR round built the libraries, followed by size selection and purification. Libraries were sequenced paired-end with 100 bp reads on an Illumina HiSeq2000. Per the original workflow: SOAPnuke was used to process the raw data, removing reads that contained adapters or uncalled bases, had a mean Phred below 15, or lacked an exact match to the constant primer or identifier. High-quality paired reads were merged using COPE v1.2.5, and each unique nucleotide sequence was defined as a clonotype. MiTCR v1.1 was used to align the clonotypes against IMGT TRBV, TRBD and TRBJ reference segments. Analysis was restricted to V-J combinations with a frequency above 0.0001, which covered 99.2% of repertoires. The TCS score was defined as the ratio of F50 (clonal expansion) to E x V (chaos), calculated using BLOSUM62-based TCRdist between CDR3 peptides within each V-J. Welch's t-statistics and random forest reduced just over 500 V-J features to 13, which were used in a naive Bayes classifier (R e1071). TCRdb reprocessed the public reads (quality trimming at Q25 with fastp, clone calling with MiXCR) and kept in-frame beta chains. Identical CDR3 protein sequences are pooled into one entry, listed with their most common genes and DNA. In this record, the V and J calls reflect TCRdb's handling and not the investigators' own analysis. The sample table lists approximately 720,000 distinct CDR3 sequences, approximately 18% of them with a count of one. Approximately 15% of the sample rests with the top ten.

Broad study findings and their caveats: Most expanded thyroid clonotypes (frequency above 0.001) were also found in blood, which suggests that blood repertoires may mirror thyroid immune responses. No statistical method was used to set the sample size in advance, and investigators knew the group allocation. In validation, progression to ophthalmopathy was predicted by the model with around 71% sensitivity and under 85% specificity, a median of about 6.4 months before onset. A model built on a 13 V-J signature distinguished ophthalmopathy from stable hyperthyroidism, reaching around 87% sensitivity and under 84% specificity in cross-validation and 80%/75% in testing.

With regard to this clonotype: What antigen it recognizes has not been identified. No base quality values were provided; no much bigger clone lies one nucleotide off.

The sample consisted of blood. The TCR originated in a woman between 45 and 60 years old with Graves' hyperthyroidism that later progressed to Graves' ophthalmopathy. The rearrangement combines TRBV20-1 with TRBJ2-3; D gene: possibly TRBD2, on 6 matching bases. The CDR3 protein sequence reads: CSARATSTDTQYF. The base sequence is TGCAGTGCTAGAGCGACTAGTACGGATACGCAGTATTTT.